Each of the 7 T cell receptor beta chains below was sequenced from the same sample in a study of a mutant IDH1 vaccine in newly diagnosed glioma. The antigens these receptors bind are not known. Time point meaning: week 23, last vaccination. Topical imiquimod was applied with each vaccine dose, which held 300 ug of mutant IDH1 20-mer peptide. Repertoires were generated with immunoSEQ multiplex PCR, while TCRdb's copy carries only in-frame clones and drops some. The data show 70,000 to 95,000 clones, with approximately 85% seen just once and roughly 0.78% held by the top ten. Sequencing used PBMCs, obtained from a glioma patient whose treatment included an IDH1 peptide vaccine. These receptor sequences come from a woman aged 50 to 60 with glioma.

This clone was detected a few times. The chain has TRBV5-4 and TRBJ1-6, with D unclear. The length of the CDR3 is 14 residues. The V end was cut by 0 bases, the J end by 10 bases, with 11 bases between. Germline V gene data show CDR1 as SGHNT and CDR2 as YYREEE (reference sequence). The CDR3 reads CASSLGSGESPLHF. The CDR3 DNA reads TGTGCCAGCAGCTTGGGCAGTGGGGAATCACCCCTCCACTTT.

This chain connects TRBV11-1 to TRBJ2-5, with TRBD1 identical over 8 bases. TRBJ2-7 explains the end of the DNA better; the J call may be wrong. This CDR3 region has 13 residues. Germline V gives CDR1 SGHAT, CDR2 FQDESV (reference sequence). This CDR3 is CASRDGQGSEQYF. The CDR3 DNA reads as TGTGCCAGCAGGGATGGACAGGGAAGCGAGCAGTACTTC.

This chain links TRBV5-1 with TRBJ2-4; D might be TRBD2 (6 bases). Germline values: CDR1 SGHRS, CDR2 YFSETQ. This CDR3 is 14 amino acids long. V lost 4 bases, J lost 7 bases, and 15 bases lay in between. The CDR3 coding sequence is TGCGCCAGCAGCCAGGTGGGAGGAGGTAACATTCAGTACTTC. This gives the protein CASSQVGGGNIQYF.

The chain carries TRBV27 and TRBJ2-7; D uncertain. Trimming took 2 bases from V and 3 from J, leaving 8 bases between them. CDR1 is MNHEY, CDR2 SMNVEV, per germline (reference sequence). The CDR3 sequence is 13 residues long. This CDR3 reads CASSLTALYEQYF. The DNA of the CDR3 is TGTGCCAGCAGTTTAACTGCCCTCTACGAGCAGTACTTC.

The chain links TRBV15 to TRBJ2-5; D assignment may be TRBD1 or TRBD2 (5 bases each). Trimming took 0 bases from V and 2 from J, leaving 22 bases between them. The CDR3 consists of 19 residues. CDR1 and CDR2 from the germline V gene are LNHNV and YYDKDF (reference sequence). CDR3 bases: TGTGCCACCAGCAGAGATTGGCTAGAAATTGAGGGGCGTCAAGAGACCCAGTACTTC. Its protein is CATSRDWLEIEGRQETQYF.

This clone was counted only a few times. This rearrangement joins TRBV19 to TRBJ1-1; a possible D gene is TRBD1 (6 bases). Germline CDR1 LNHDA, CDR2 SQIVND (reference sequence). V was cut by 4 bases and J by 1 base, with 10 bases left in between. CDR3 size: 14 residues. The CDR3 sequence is CASSSWGRNTEAFF. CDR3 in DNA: TGTGCCAGTAGTAGCTGGGGGCGGAACACTGAAGCTTTCTTT.

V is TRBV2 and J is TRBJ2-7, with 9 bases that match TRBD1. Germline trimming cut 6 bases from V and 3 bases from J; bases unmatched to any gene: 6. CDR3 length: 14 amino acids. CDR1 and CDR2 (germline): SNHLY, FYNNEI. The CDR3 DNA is TGTGCCAGCAGCGACACAGGGGGCTACTACGAGCAGTACTTC. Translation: CASSDTGGYYEQYF.